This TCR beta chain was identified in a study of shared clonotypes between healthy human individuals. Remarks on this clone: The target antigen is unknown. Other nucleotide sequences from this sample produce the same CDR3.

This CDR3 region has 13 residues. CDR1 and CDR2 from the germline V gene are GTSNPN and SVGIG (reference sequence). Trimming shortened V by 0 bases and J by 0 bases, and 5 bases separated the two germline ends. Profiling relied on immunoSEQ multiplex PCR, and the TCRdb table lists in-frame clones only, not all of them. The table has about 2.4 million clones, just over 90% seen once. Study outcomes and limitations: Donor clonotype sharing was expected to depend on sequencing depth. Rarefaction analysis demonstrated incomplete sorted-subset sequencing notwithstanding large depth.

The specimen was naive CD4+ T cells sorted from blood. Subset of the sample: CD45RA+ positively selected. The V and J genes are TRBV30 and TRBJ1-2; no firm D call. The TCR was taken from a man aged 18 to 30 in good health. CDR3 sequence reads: CAWSVGSNYGYTF. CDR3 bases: TGTGCCTGGAGTGTTGGATCTAACTATGGCTACACCTTC.